A selection of T cell receptor beta chains follows, all from one sample in a study of PD-1 blockade in classical Hodgkin lymphoma. Here immunoSEQ multiplex PCR was the method, and the copy in TCRdb shows in-frame clones only, minus some. The sample contains 20,000 to 25,000 clones, around 70% of which appear only once. The specimen comprised peripheral blood mononuclear cells (PBMCs), sampled before the fourth cycle of nivolumab. The receptors shown here come from a human donor with classical Hodgkin lymphoma. The CDR3 runs from the conserved cysteine through the conserved F or W. Each record gives: J gene, V gene, clone size, D gene, CDR3 DNA, CDR3 protein. D genes are given only for firm matches. Clone size, where shown, is once, few, many, or a class for clones that have expanded.

j_call: TRBJ2-5
v_call: TRBV9
clone_size: .
d_call: .
cdr3_nt: TGTGCCAGCAGCGTGGGGACGACCCAAGAGACCCAGTACTTC
cdr3_aa: CASSVGTTQETQYF

j_call: TRBJ1-2
v_call: TRBV19
clone_size: .
d_call: .
cdr3_nt: TGTGCCAGTAGGACGGGGGGGATTATCGGTCATGGCTACACCTTC
cdr3_aa: CASRTGGIIGHGYTF

j_call: TRBJ1-1
v_call: TRBV11-3
clone_size: .
d_call: .
cdr3_nt: TGTGCCAGCAGCTTAAGGGGAATGAACACTGAAGCTTTCTTT
cdr3_aa: CASSLRGMNTEAFF

j_call: TRBJ2-2
v_call: TRBV6-5
clone_size: .
d_call: TRBD1
cdr3_nt: TGTGCCAGCACTCGACAGGGGGCAGTCACCGGGGAGCTGTTTTTT
cdr3_aa: CASTRQGAVTGELFF

j_call: TRBJ2-1
v_call: TRBV9
clone_size: .
d_call: TRBD2
cdr3_nt: TGTGCCAGCAGCGTAGGCGGGGGGGCCTACAATGAGCAGTTCTTC
cdr3_aa: CASSVGGGAYNEQFF

j_call: TRBJ2-3
v_call: TRBV7-3
clone_size: .
d_call: TRBD1
cdr3_nt: TGTGCCAGCAGCTCTGGACAGGGGGCAGATACGCAGTATTTT
cdr3_aa: CASSSGQGADTQYF

j_call: TRBJ2-2
v_call: TRBV7-2
clone_size: .
d_call: .
cdr3_nt: TGTGCCAGCAGCTTACAAGCGGGTTCGAACACCGGGGAGCTGTTTTTT
cdr3_aa: CASSLQAGSNTGELFF

j_call: TRBJ2-3
v_call: TRBV6-5
clone_size: .
d_call: TRBD2
cdr3_nt: TGTGCCGCTCGACCTGGGGGCGGGGGGGCAGATACGCAGTATTTT
cdr3_aa: CAARPGGGGADTQYF

j_call: TRBJ1-4
v_call: TRBV4-2
clone_size: few
d_call: .
cdr3_nt: TGTGCCAGCAGCCAATTTCCCAGAACGACAGACCATGCAACTAATGAAAAACTGTTTTTT
cdr3_aa: CASSQFPRTTDHATNEKLFF

j_call: TRBJ2-5
v_call: TRBV18
clone_size: few
d_call: TRBD2
cdr3_nt: TGTGCCAGCTCACCAGTGACTAGCGGGAATACGGAGACCCAGTACTTC
cdr3_aa: CASSPVTSGNTETQYF

j_call: TRBJ2-5
v_call: TRBV9
clone_size: .
d_call: TRBD1
cdr3_nt: TGTGCCAGCAGCGCCACAGGGGTCCAAGAGACCCAGTACTTC
cdr3_aa: CASSATGVQETQYF

j_call: TRBJ2-3
v_call: TRBV6-1
clone_size: .
d_call: .
cdr3_nt: TGTGCCAGCATTCGGAGTAAGACAGATACGCAGTATTTT
cdr3_aa: CASIRSKTDTQYF

j_call: TRBJ1-5
v_call: TRBV4-3
clone_size: few
d_call: .
cdr3_nt: TGCGCCAGCAGCCAAGATTGGGGGGTTTCTAATAGCAATCAGCCCCAGCATTTT
cdr3_aa: CASSQDWGVSNSNQPQHF

j_call: TRBJ2-1
v_call: TRBV5-4
clone_size: .
d_call: TRBD2
cdr3_nt: TGTGCCAGCAGCGAAGCGTTGTTAGCGGGGGTGCCCAATGAGCAGTTCTTC
cdr3_aa: CASSEALLAGVPNEQFF

j_call: TRBJ1-5
v_call: TRBV19
clone_size: .
d_call: TRBD1
cdr3_nt: TGTGCCAGCGCCGGGACAGGGGGCAATCAGCCCCAGCATTTT
cdr3_aa: CASAGTGGNQPQHF

j_call: TRBJ2-1
v_call: TRBV5-4
clone_size: .
d_call: TRBD1
cdr3_nt: TGTGCCAGCAGCTTGACAGGGGGCAGAAATGAGCAGTTCTTC
cdr3_aa: CASSLTGGRNEQFF

j_call: TRBJ2-7
v_call: TRBV15
clone_size: .
d_call: .
cdr3_nt: TGTGCCACCAGCAGAGATCCTCAATACGAGCAGTACTTC
cdr3_aa: CATSRDPQYEQYF

j_call: TRBJ1-5
v_call: TRBV29-1
clone_size: .
d_call: TRBD1
cdr3_nt: TGCAGCGTCAGGACAGGGGGCAATCAGCCCCAGCATTTT
cdr3_aa: CSVRTGGNQPQHF

j_call: TRBJ1-2
v_call: TRBV7-9
clone_size: .
d_call: .
cdr3_nt: TGTGCCAGCAGCGGAATACTCAAGACGGCAGTCTATGGCTACACCTTC
cdr3_aa: CASSGILKTAVYGYTF

j_call: TRBJ1-3
v_call: TRBV4-1
clone_size: once
d_call: TRBD1
cdr3_nt: TGCGCCAGCAGCCAAGCGACAGGGGGTGGAAACACCATATATTTT
cdr3_aa: CASSQATGGGNTIYF

j_call: TRBJ1-3
v_call: TRBV19
clone_size: few
d_call: TRBD1
cdr3_nt: TGTGCCAGTAGTACAGGGGGCGAAGGAAACACCATATATTTT
cdr3_aa: CASSTGGEGNTIYF

j_call: TRBJ2-2
v_call: TRBV7-9
clone_size: .
d_call: TRBD1
cdr3_nt: TGTGCCAGCAGCCCCGGGACAGGGGCCGGCGCGAACACCGGGGAGCTGTTTTTT
cdr3_aa: CASSPGTGAGANTGELFF

j_call: TRBJ2-7
v_call: TRBV2
clone_size: .
d_call: .
cdr3_nt: TGTGCCAGCAGTGAGCAAAACTACGAGCAGTACTTC
cdr3_aa: CASSEQNYEQYF

j_call: TRBJ2-7
v_call: TRBV11-2
clone_size: .
d_call: .
cdr3_nt: TGTGCCAGCAGCTTAGGAGACAGTCGAGAGCAGTACTTC
cdr3_aa: CASSLGDSREQYF

j_call: TRBJ1-2
v_call: TRBV10-3
clone_size: few
d_call: TRBD1
cdr3_nt: TGTGCCATCAGTGAACCCCTCCAGGGGGCGGGCTACACCTTC
cdr3_aa: CAISEPLQGAGYTF

j_call: TRBJ2-3
v_call: TRBV15
clone_size: .
d_call: .
cdr3_nt: TGTGCCTTCCCATTGAAGGGATCTAGGGGGACAGATACGCAGTATTTT
cdr3_aa: CAFPLKGSRGTDTQYF

j_call: TRBJ2-5
v_call: TRBV7-6
clone_size: .
d_call: TRBD2
cdr3_nt: TGTGCCAGCAGCCCCAGGACTAGCGGGGGTCAAGAGACCCAGTACTTC
cdr3_aa: CASSPRTSGGQETQYF

j_call: TRBJ2-7
v_call: TRBV7-6
clone_size: .
d_call: TRBD1
cdr3_nt: TGTGCCAGCAGCTTAGGACAGGGGGACTACGAGCAGTACTTC
cdr3_aa: CASSLGQGDYEQYF

j_call: TRBJ2-7
v_call: TRBV6-7
clone_size: .
d_call: .
cdr3_nt: TGTGCCAGCAGTCCTTCCGACAGTTCGTTCTACGAGCAGTACTTC
cdr3_aa: CASSPSDSSFYEQYF

j_call: TRBJ2-7
v_call: TRBV6-6
clone_size: .
d_call: TRBD1
cdr3_nt: TGTGCCAGCACCAGTGGATGGGGACAGTTCCCCTACGAGCAGTACTTC
cdr3_aa: CASTSGWGQFPYEQYF

j_call: TRBJ1-4
v_call: TRBV18
clone_size: .
d_call: TRBD1
cdr3_nt: TGTGCCAGCTCTCCGCGGGACAGTAATGAAAAACTGTTTTTT
cdr3_aa: CASSPRDSNEKLFF

j_call: TRBJ1-5
v_call: TRBV18
clone_size: .
d_call: .
cdr3_nt: TGTGCCAGCTCACCACCCGACAGTTTCAATCAGCCCCAGCATTTT
cdr3_aa: CASSPPDSFNQPQHF

j_call: TRBJ2-1
v_call: TRBV19
clone_size: .
d_call: .
cdr3_nt: TGTGCCAGTATCCTCAGGGGCCGCAATGAGCAGTTCTTC
cdr3_aa: CASILRGRNEQFF

j_call: TRBJ1-2
v_call: TRBV19
clone_size: .
d_call: .
cdr3_nt: TGTGCCAGTAGTATAACGCCGGGAGGGAACTATGGCTACACCTTC
cdr3_aa: CASSITPGGNYGYTF

j_call: TRBJ2-5
v_call: TRBV7-9
clone_size: once
d_call: .
cdr3_nt: TGTGCCAGCAGCCATTCGTCAATAGAGACCCAGTACTTC
cdr3_aa: CASSHSSIETQYF

j_call: TRBJ2-1
v_call: TRBV27
clone_size: .
d_call: .
cdr3_nt: TGTGCCAGCAGTTTCCTCGGGACCCAGCTAGGTGAGCAGTTCTTC
cdr3_aa: CASSFLGTQLGEQFF